The T cell receptor beta chain under discussion was sequenced for a study of blood T cell repertoires in COVID-19. Study overall: Acute-phase and convalescent COVID-19 samples originated in the United States, Italy and Spain. T cells, B-cell-depleted T cells, or PBMCs supplied cDNA or gDNA.

This clone was observed once. The V and J ends lost 6 bases and 0 bases, in that order; junction bases with no gene match: 11. This CDR3 is 18 amino acids long. Germline assignment: CDR1 MDHEN and CDR2 SYDVKM. One Seattle source followed patients from active infection through their disease course. In the original analysis: Amplifying reference gene primers gave estimates of nucleated cell counts. Profiled with immunoSEQ multiplex PCR; TCRdb holds only in-frame clones, not every one. V, J and clone size reflect that table, while D and trimming were determined from the DNA. The table shows under 250,000 clones, with around 83% occurring only once.

The sample comprised peripheral blood. The source of this sequence is a woman between 70 and 85 years old with COVID-19, enrolled during active disease. This rearrangement joins TRBV28 to TRBJ1-6, with 7 bases identical to TRBD1. The CDR3 coding sequence is TGTGCCAGCAGGCCTAGTTGGGACAGCAGCTCCTATAATTCACCCCTCCACTTT. Translated: CASRPSWDSSSYNSPLHF.